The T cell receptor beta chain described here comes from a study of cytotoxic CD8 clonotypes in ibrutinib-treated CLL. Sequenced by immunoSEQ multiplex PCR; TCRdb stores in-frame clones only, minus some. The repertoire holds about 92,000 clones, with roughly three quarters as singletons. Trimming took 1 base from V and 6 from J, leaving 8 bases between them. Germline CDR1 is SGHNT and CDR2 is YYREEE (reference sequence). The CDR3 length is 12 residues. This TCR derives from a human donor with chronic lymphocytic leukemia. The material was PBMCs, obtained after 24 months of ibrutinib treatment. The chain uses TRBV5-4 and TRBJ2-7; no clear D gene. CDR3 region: CASSLPLLEQYF. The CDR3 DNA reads TGTGCCAGCAGCTTGCCTCTACTCGAGCAGTACTTC.